These T cell receptor beta chains were read from a single sample in a study of blood T cells in healthy people across ages. A single record per CDR3 protein comes from TCRdb applying MiXCR to the 5' RACE reads. The repertoire has around 1.5 million distinct CDR3 sequences, almost 35% of them found once; the top ten carry approximately 10%. Sequenced: blood. The origin of the receptors is a woman aged 30 to 39 in good health. The conserved cysteine and the conserved F or W are not part of the CDR3 here.

11	TRBV27	TRBJ2-5	ASQDQMGETQY
14	TRBV6-5	TRBJ1-5	ASRYRGRVSNQPQH
15	TRBV7-3	-	ASSLYGLGQGSYEQY
12	TRBV7-9	TRBJ2-5	ASSLVGTGETQY
14	TRBV28	-	ASSKLAGVVLETQY
12	TRBV20-1	TRBJ2-1	SAQGQGMFVEQF
12	TRBV9	TRBJ2-5	ASSVGPSQETQY
13	TRBV4-1	TRBJ2-7	ASSQGAISPYEQY
13	TRBV13	TRBJ2-6	ASSLGLPGANVLT
11	TRBV7-9	TRBJ1-2	VSSETGGGGYT
16	TRBV5-1	TRBJ2-1	ASSAGTGGAGRNNEQF
12	TRBV20-1	TRBJ1-1	SAISSNRDREAF
12	TRBV3-1	TRBJ2-5	ASSEIGRYNEQY
12	TRBV9	-	ASSIGQGTYEQY
18	TRBV7-9	TRBJ2-6	ASSLASGPGDPSGANVLT
9	TRBV28	TRBJ2-4	ASLGVNIQY
13	TRBV20-1	TRBJ1-6	SASSTGTANSPHH
14	TRBV27	TRBJ2-3	ASIIEGLAKTDTQY
13	TRBV6-1	TRBJ2-5	ASRWAGGPQETQY
9	TRBV20-1	TRBJ2-3	SAEARDTQY
18	TRBV5-1	TRBJ2-5	ASSSGHLPGLVGPQETQY
12	TRBV7-9	TRBJ2-3	ASSLEGEADTQY
14	TRBV18	TRBJ2-3	ASSPRDRALTDTQY
13	TRBV11-2	TRBJ2-7	ASRPLQDRDYEQY
14	TRBV6-6	TRBJ1-4	ASSTRTGVVVEKLF
13	TRBV4-1	TRBJ2-5	ASSQQAGRQETQY
14	TRBV5-5	TRBJ2-1	ASSHLTMSSYNEQF
11	TRBV18	TRBJ2-3	ASSPPSVDTQD
11	TRBV7-3	TRBJ1-5	ASSPGAEQPQH
11	TRBV20-1	TRBJ2-5	SATDWPWETQY
14	TRBV28	TRBJ1-1	ASSLNPERVNTEAF
11	TRBV5-6	TRBJ1-2	ASSSGDGYGYT
11	TRBV20-1	TRBJ2-7	SAPAGAPHEQY
11	TRBV9	TRBJ2-1	ASSPTPGNEQF
13	TRBV28	TRBJ2-7	ASSPGSGLSYEQY
13	TRBV12-3/TRBV12-4	TRBJ2-1	ASSLGFGPYNEQV
13	TRBV5-1	TRBJ2-3	ANSILQGSLDTQY
12	TRBV15	-	ATSREPSSYEQY
10	TRBV6-5	TRBJ2-7	ASPDNSYEQY
18	TRBV11-2	TRBJ2-7	ASSSQMGQAESILTYEQY
12	TRBV29-1	TRBJ2-3	SVEGGTGTDTQY
13	TRBV7-8	TRBJ1-2	ASSLDYTGGNGYT
15	TRBV5-1	TRBJ2-1	ASSLAGRGGSCNEQF
13	TRBV2	TRBJ2-1	ASSEGLSSYNEQF
12	TRBV12-3/TRBV12-4	TRBJ2-3	ASSPALSTDAQY